This T cell receptor (beta chain) was found in a study of metastatic and nonmetastatic thyroid tumors (dated by TCRdb to about 2020). General notes on the study: The researchers compared repertoires between peripheral blood samples and tumor or nodule tissue samples from patients with malignant or benign thyroid disease. Results the study describes overall, beyond this receptor: In both blood and tumor samples, TCR beta diversity was reported to be significantly higher in malignant tumors than in benign nodules.

Spanning cysteine to phenylalanine, the CDR3 consists of 16 amino acids. Here the CDR3 DNA is all that survives: 48 bases in frame from base 1. CDR1 LNHDA and CDR2 SQIVND are derived from the germline V gene (reference sequence). V is pared back by 4 bases and J by 5 bases, with 17 bases lying between the germline termini. No patient had received any treatment before thyroid surgery. Using T-cell receptor beta sequencing, the researchers looked back retrospectively at clinical samples from patients, gathered between the early 2010s and the late 2010s. Libraries came from PCR. For sequencing, an Illumina HiSeq 4000 was employed. High-throughput sequencing was used to profile the CDR3 region of the TCR beta-chain in every patient. As for the authors' bioinformatics: The researchers built a classifier to tell apart papillary thyroid cancer patients with distant metastasis, based on CDR3 differences among clinicopathological groups. To measure repertoire diversity the researchers used the Shannon index, while the Morisita-Horn index served to gauge how similar the tumor and blood repertoires were. TCRdb applied fastp at Q25 and MiXCR to the public reads, then kept only in-frame beta chains. In this record, the V and J calls reflect TCRdb's handling and not the investigators' own analysis. For this sample the table gives roughly 12,000 clones, of which around 41% were detected only once. The ten most abundant clones make up roughly a sixth of the sample.

As for this clone: What antigen it recognizes has not been identified. Base qualities are not provided; no much larger clone lies one nucleotide away.

This receptor chain uses TRBV19 and TRBJ2-2; D gene: possibly TRBD1, on 6 matching bases. Sequenced material: tumor tissue. This TCR was sampled from a female donor with papillary thyroid cancer or a benign thyroid nodule (not recorded which). Some clones in this sample may be carry-over from other donors' samples. The DNA sequence is given as TGTGCCAGTAGTACAAAGGGACAAGGAAGGACCGGGGAGCTGTTTTTT. This yields the protein CASSTKGQGRTGELFF.